This T cell receptor (beta chain) is from a study of blood T cell repertoires in COVID-19. Overall study context: Sites across the United States, Italy and Spain contributed samples from acute and convalescent COVID-19. Sources were T cells, B-cell-depleted T cells, or PBMCs; the material itself was cDNA or gDNA.

Original processing methods: How many nucleated cells were present was estimated from reference gene primer amplification. Libraries were prepared by immunoSEQ multiplex PCR; TCRdb keeps only in-frame clonotypes and omits some of them. V, J and clone size reflect that table, while D and trimming were determined from the DNA. The table records around 250,000 clones, roughly 90% of them present only once. This CDR3 is built from 15 residues. The V gene end was trimmed by 8 bases and the J gene end by 7 bases; junction bases not matched to a gene: 8. Germline values: CDR1 MDHEN, CDR2 SYDVKM. The specimen was peripheral blood. This receptor was identified in a man under 40 who had recovered from COVID-19. This rearrangement joins TRBV28 to TRBJ1-4, with TRBD1 matching 12 bases. CDR3 DNA: TGTGCCAGCGGGACAGGGGGCTCCCCACTTGAAAAACTGTTTTTT. This gives the protein CASGTGGSPLEKLFF.